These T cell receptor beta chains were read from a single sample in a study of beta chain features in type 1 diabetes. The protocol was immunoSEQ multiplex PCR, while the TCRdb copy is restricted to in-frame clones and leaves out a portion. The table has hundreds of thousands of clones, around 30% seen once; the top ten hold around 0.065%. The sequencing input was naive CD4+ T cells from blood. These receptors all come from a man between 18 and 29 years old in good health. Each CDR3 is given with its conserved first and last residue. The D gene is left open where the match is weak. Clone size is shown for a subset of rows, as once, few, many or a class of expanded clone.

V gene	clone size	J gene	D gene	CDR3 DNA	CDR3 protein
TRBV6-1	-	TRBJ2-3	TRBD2	TGTGCCAGCTGGAGGGGACTATCAGACACAGATACGCAGTATTTT	CASWRGLSDTDTQYF
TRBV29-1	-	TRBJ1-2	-	TGCAGCGGTGAAGGCCCAATCTCTGGCTACACCTTC	CSGEGPISGYTF
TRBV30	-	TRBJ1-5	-	TGTGCCTGGAGTACAACAGGTTTTGGCAATCAGCCCCAGCATTTT	CAWSTTGFGNQPQHF
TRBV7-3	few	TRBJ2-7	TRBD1	TGTGCCAGCAGCCAGAGACAGGGGTCCTACGAGCAGTACTTC	CASSQRQGSYEQYF
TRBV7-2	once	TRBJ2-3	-	TGTGCCAGCAGCTTCGACAGTAGCACAGATACGCAGTATTTT	CASSFDSSTDTQYF
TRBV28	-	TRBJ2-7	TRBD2	TGTGCCAGTTTAGCGGGAGTTCTCTCCTACGAGCAGTACTTC	CASLAGVLSYEQYF
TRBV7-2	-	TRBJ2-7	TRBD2	TGTGCCAGCAGCTTACAGCAGGCGGGAGTAGGCTACGAGCAGTACTTC	CASSLQQAGVGYEQYF
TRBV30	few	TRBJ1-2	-	TGTGCCTGGAGTATTGACCCCAGCCCTAACTATGGCTACACCTTC	CAWSIDPSPNYGYTF
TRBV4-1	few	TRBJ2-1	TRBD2	TGCGCCAGCAGCCAAGAGGAGCGGGAGTACAATGAGCAGTTCTTC	CASSQEEREYNEQFF
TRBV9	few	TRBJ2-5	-	TGTGCCAGCAGCGAAACCGGGACAAATCAAGAGACCCAGTACTTC	CASSETGTNQETQYF
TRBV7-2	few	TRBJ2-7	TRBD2	TGTGCCAGCAGCCATACCGGGACTAGCGCAAGAGAGCAGTACTTC	CASSHTGTSAREQYF
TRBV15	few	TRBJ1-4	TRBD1	TGTGCCACCAGGACAGGGTTTGCTAATGAAAAACTGTTTTTT	CATRTGFANEKLFF
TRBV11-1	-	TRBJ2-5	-	TGTGCCAGCAGCCCAAGGGACTGGGGGGAGACCCAGTACTTC	CASSPRDWGETQYF
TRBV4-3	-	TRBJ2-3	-	TGCGCCAGCAGCCAAGATTTAGGCGCCCTCAGAGATACGCAGTATTTT	CASSQDLGALRDTQYF
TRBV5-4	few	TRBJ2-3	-	TGTGCCAGCAGGGCAACCGGGACTAGCACAGATACGCAGTATTTT	CASRATGTSTDTQYF
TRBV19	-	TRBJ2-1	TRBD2	TGTGCCAGTAGCCCCTCCGGGAGGGCCGGCTACAATGAGCAGTTCTTC	CASSPSGRAGYNEQFF
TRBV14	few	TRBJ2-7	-	TGTGCCAGCAGCCAACACCCTCGACGGGATAGCTCCTACGAGCAGTACTTC	CASSQHPRRDSSYEQYF
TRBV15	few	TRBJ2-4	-	TGTGCCACCAGCAGAAGGGGGATGAGAAACATTCAGTACTTC	CATSRRGMRNIQYF
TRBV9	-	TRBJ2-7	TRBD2	TGTGCCAGCAGCGCCTTGTCCGGGACTACATCCTACGAGCAGTACTTC	CASSALSGTTSYEQYF
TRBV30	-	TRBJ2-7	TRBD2	TGTGCCTGGAGTCGCCTAGCGGGAGGGTTTCGGGACGAGCAGTACTTC	CAWSRLAGGFRDEQYF
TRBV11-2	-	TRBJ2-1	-	TGTGCCAGCAGCTACCTGACTGGCTACAATGAGCAGTTCTTC	CASSYLTGYNEQFF
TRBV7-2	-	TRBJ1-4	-	TGTGCCAGCAGCTTAGCGTGGGATAATGAAAAACTGTTTTTT	CASSLAWDNEKLFF
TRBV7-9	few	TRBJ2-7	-	TGTGCCAGCATCGACCCCACTAGCTCCTACGAGCAGTACTTC	CASIDPTSSYEQYF
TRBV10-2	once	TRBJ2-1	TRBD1	TGCGCCAGCACCAGGGACAGCTACAATGAGCAGTTCTTC	CASTRDSYNEQFF
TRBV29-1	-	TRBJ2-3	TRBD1	TGCAGCGTTGAAGATCGATCCCGGACAGGGCGCACAGATACGCAGTATTTT	CSVEDRSRTGRTDTQYF
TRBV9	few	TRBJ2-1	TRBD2	TGTGCCAGCAGCGTAGTTGGCGGGAGCTCTGGAAATGAGCAGTTCTTC	CASSVVGGSSGNEQFF
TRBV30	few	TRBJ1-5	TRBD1	TGTGCCTGGACCCCTACAGGGGCAGGGAGGCAGCCCCAGCATTTT	CAWTPTGAGRQPQHF
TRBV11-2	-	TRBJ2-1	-	TGTGCCAGCAGCTTATTGTATGAGCAGTTCTTC	CASSLLYEQFF
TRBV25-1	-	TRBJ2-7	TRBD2	TGTGCCAGCAGTGCCTCCGGGACTAGCGGCTCCTACGAGCAGTACTTC	CASSASGTSGSYEQYF
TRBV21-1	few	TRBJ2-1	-	TGTGCCAGCAGCCCTAGAGCGGACTTGACCTACAATGAGCAGTTCTTC	CASSPRADLTYNEQFF
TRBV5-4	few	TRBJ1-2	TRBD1	TGTGCCAGCAGCTTCACAGGGGGCGCTGGCTATGGCTACACCTTC	CASSFTGGAGYGYTF
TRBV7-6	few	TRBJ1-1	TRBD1	TGTGCCAGCAGCATGGACAGGGCGAACACTGAAGCTTTCTTT	CASSMDRANTEAFF
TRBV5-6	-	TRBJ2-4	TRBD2	TGTGCCAGCAGCTTGCTCGCTAGCGGGAGCGAGTCCAAAAACATTCAGTACTTC	CASSLLASGSESKNIQYF
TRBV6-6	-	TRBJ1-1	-	TGTGCCAGCAGTTACTCCTCGGGACAAAGCACTGAAGCTTTCTTT	CASSYSSGQSTEAFF
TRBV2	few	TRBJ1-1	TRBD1	TGTGCCAGCATGGTCGACAGGGCCACTGAAGCTTTCTTT	CASMVDRATEAFF
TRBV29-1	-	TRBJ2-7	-	TGCAGCGTTTGGACGCCGGGACGTCAGAAACACGAGCAGTACTTC	CSVWTPGRQKHEQYF
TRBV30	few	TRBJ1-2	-	TGTGCCTGGAGTTCAGGGACCTATGGCTACACCTTC	CAWSSGTYGYTF
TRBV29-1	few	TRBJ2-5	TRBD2	TGCAGCGTTGGTTCACTAGCGCGGGAGACCCAGTACTTC	CSVGSLARETQYF
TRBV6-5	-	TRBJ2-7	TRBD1	TGTGCCAGCAGCTCCAGGGGGCAAGAACCCTACGAGCAGTACTTC	CASSSRGQEPYEQYF
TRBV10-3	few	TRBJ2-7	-	TGTGCCATGGGCCGGGACCCTCAGTACGAGCAGTACTTC	CAMGRDPQYEQYF
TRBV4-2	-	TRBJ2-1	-	TGTGCCAGCAGCCGGATTGGACAGCACAATGAGCAGTTCTTC	CASSRIGQHNEQFF
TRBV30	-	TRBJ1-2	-	TGTGCCTGGAGTCCCGGGACCCCCTATGGCTACACCTTC	CAWSPGTPYGYTF
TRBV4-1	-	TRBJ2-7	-	TGCGCCAGCAGCCCTGCGCGGGATCGACCCTACGAGCAGTACTTC	CASSPARDRPYEQYF
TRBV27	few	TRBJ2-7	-	TGTGCCAGCAGACTGATAGGTCTAAGCTCCTACGAGCAGTACTTC	CASRLIGLSSYEQYF
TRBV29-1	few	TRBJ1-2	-	TGCAGCGTAGCATTCAACTATGGCTACACCTTC	CSVAFNYGYTF
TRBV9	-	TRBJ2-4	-	TGTGCCAGCAGCCCCCGTCTCGTGGGGGAGCGAGCCAAAAACATTCAGTACTTC	CASSPRLVGERAKNIQYF
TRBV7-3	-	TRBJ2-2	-	TGTGCCAGCAGCTTAATGCCGGGTTCGAACACCGGGGAGCTGTTTTTT	CASSLMPGSNTGELFF
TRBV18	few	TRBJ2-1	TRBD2	TGTGCCAGCTCACTTAGCGGGAGCTCCTACAATGAGCAGTTCTTC	CASSLSGSSYNEQFF
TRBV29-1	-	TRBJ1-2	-	TGCAGCGTTGACAGGGCTAGTCACTATGGCTACACCTTC	CSVDRASHYGYTF
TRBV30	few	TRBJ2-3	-	TGTGCCTGGAGTGAATCCGGGACGCATCTCACAGATACGCAGTATTTT	CAWSESGTHLTDTQYF
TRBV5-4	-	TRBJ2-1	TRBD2	TGTGCCAGCAGACCCGGGACTAGCGGGACTAGCTCCTACAATGAGCAGTTCTTC	CASRPGTSGTSSYNEQFF
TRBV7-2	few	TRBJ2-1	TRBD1	TGTGCCAGCAGCTTTGGGGACAGGACCCATGAGCAGTTCTTC	CASSFGDRTHEQFF
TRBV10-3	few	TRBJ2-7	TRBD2	TGTGCCATCAGGGACGTTAGCGGGCCTTCCTACGAGCAGTACTTC	CAIRDVSGPSYEQYF
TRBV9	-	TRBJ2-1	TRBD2	TGTGCCAGCAGCGTAGTTAGCGGGAGACTAAATGAGCAGTTCTTC	CASSVVSGRLNEQFF
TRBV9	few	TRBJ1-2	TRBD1	TGTGCCAGCAGCCCGGGACAGCACCGAGGCTACACCTTC	CASSPGQHRGYTF
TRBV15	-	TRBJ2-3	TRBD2	TGTGCCACCAGCAGAGCACTAGCGGGAGGAGCAGATACGCAGTATTTT	CATSRALAGGADTQYF
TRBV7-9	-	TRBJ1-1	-	TGTGCCAGCACTCCCTACGGGGAAGCCACTGAAGCTTTCTTT	CASTPYGEATEAFF